Listed here are 8 T cell receptor beta chains from one sample, sequenced in a study of vaccination effects on CD4 cells after COVID-19 (dated 2022 in TCRdb). These receptors have no known antigen. Libraries came from the immunoSEQ multiplex PCR assay. TCRdb provides this immuneACCESS table in a form limited to in-frame rearrangements. Some clones are lacking; in checked studies, under half of them reflect an unresolved V gene, and why the rest are absent is not known. The sample includes approximately 45,000 clones, with roughly three quarters observed a single time. Of the sample, about an eighth falls within the top ten clones. After around eleven days of culture, CD4+ T cells were isolated with the EasySep CD4+ T cell isolation kit. Sequencing was performed on CD4+ T cells from PBMCs cultured without peptide, taken before COVID-19 vaccination. These receptors originate from a human donor who had a prior SARS-CoV-2 infection.

The V and J genes are TRBV5-1 and TRBJ1-6; D is unclear. With 1 base removed from V and 7 bases from J, the gap between germline ends came to 6 bases. CDR3 length: 13 amino acids. Germline V gives CDR1 SGHRS, CDR2 YFSETQ. The CDR3 DNA is TGCGCCAGCAGCTTGCAAGGGAATTCACCCCTCCACTTT. Translating it yields CASSLQGNSPLHF.

The J gene is TRBJ2-7, the V gene TRBV27, with D tentatively TRBD1 or TRBD2 (5 bases each). The germline CDR1 and CDR2 sequences are MNHEY and SMNVEV (reference sequence). The V and J ends lost 3 bases and 4 bases respectively, with 16 bases between them. The CDR3 has 15 amino acids. Written as DNA, the CDR3 is TGTGCCAGCAGTTTTAATTGGGACGGACAATACGAGCAGTACTTC. As protein: CASSFNWDGQYEQYF.

The genes are TRBV24-1 and TRBJ2-1; TRBD1 or TRBD2 may be the D gene (7 bases each). This CDR3 is 17 amino acids long. Germline V gene lookup returns CDR1 KGHDR and CDR2 SFDVKD. The V and J ends lost 4 bases and 2 bases respectively, with 17 bases between them. CDR3 sequence: CATSESGRGGTYNEQFF. CDR3 DNA sequence: TGTGCCACCAGTGAATCCGGCAGGGGGGGAACCTACAATGAGCAGTTCTTC.

This clone is a singleton in its sample. The CDR3 protein is CASSLGGVGNTIYF. The CDR3 DNA is TGTGCCAGCAGCTTGGGCGGGGTTGGAAACACCATATATTTT. V is TRBV5-4 and J is TRBJ1-3; no reliable D call. The CDR3 spans 14 residues. The germline V and J ends were trimmed by 0 bases and 3 bases, with 7 bases remaining between them. Per germline, CDR1 SGHNT and CDR2 YYREEE (reference sequence).

This chain joins TRBV6-2 or TRBV6-3 and TRBJ1-1, with D hard to call. CDR1 and CDR2 from the germline V gene are MNHEY and SVGEGT. This CDR3 is 14 amino acids long. The V and J ends lost 6 bases and 1 base respectively, with 12 bases between them. CDR3 in amino acids: CASSDLTANTEAFF. The CDR3 DNA sequence: TGTGCCAGCAGCGACTTGACCGCGAACACTGAAGCTTTCTTT.

The J gene is TRBJ1-2, the V gene TRBV11-3; D is possibly TRBD1 (6 bases). V was pared by 5 bases and J by 5 bases, with 15 bases between. The CDR3 sequence is 14 residues long. From germline, CDR1 is SGHNT and CDR2 YENEEA. CDR3: CASSTRGTTYGYTF. The CDR3 bases are TGTGCCAGCAGCACTAGGGGGACAACTTATGGCTACACCTTC.

This CDR3 is CACGRSSYEQYF. DNA for the CDR3: TGTGCCTGTGGCAGGAGCTCCTACGAGCAGTACTTC. This rearrangement joins TRBV30 to TRBJ2-7; D is uncertain. CDR1 and CDR2 from the germline V gene are GTSNPN and SVGIG (reference sequence). The CDR3 has 12 amino acids. V was cut by 6 bases and J by 0 bases, with 9 bases left in between.

The rearrangement joins TRBV19 to TRBJ1-1; D not certain. Germline V gene lookup returns CDR1 LNHDA and CDR2 SQIVND (reference sequence). The CDR3 extends over 16 amino acids. V shed 2 bases and J shed 2 bases, with 15 bases lying between them. CDR3 sequence: CASSINLFGTNTEAFF. CDR3 bases: TGTGCCAGTAGTATAAATTTGTTCGGAACTAACACTGAAGCTTTCTTT. The entire variable domain, with the rest obtained from reference TRBV19 and TRBJ1-1, is as follows: DGGITQSPKYLFRKEGQNVTLSCEQNLNHDAMYWYRQDPGQGLRLIYYSQIVNDFQKGDIAEGYSVSREKKESFPLTVTSAQKNPTAFYLCASSINLFGTNTEAFFGQGTRLTVV.